The 30 T cell receptor beta chains below were found in one sample sequenced in a study of cytomegalovirus exposure and HLA in healthy donors. 13 Jbeta primers and 60 Vbeta primers were used for the PCR. Repertoires were generated with immunoSEQ multiplex PCR, while TCRdb's copy carries only in-frame clones and drops some. The sample includes some 98,000 clones, approximately 70% seen only once; the top ten take 2% to 2.5%. The specimen was PBMCs. The origin of the receptors is a man in his forties or fifties in good health and CMV-seronegative.

The chain recombines TRBV13 with TRBJ1-4; no definite D call. This CDR3 contains 13 residues. The V and J ends lost 1 base and 8 bases respectively, with 8 bases between them. Germline lookup yields CDR1 PRHDT and CDR2 FYEKMQ (reference sequence). Here the CDR3 reads CASSLAGSEKLFF. CDR3 nucleotide sequence: TGTGCCAGCAGCTTAGCGGGGTCGGAAAAACTGTTTTTT.

This clone was seen only a few times. The chain couples TRBV5-4 to TRBJ2-2, with TRBD1 as a possible D gene (6 bases). The CDR3 has 15 residues. Germline CDR1 and CDR2: SGHNT and YYREEE (reference sequence). Trimming pared 2 bases from V and 4 bases from J, leaving 12 bases between. CDR3 bases: TGTGCCAGCAGCTTCGGCAGGGGTGGCACCGGGGAGCTGTTTTTT. It translates to CASSFGRGGTGELFF.

J is TRBJ2-7 and V is TRBV27, with D possibly TRBD2 on 5 matching bases. The CDR3 consists of 14 residues. CDR1 is MNHEY, CDR2 SMNVEV, per germline (reference sequence). V was clipped by 4 bases and J by 6 bases, with 16 bases between them. The CDR3 DNA sequence: TGTGCCAGCAGTTATCGGGGTCGGGCCTCCGAGCAGTACTTC. This codes for CASSYRGRASEQYF.

The rearrangement joins TRBV10-3 to TRBJ2-4; D is unresolved. V dropped 7 bases and J dropped 9 bases, with 13 bases sitting between them. The CDR3 runs 12 residues. Germline-derived CDR1 and CDR2 are ENHRY and SYGVKD. DNA of the CDR3: TGTGCCATCAACAACAACGATGGCATTCAGTACTTC. It codes for CAINNNDGIQYF.

V is TRBV18 and J is TRBJ1-1; a possible D gene is TRBD1 (6 bases). The CDR3 runs 16 residues. The germline V and J ends were trimmed by 2 bases and 0 bases, with 13 bases remaining between them. In germline, CDR1 is KGHSH, CDR2 LQKENI. CDR3 in DNA: TGTGCCAGCTCACCAAACGTGGGGGCCTTGAACACTGAAGCTTTCTTT. Its translation: CASSPNVGALNTEAFF.

This clone was seen more than once but under ten times. The V call is TRBV27, the J call TRBJ1-1; TRBD1 might be the D (5 bases). V lost 2 bases and J lost 4, with 11 bases in between. The length of the CDR3 is 14 residues. Germline V gives CDR1 MNHEY, CDR2 SMNVEV (reference sequence). The CDR3 protein is CASSLERGGTEAFF. The CDR3 DNA sequence: TGTGCCAGCAGTTTAGAAAGGGGTGGCACTGAAGCTTTCTTT.

The rearrangement links TRBV27 to TRBJ1-2; no definite D call. Germline V lookup: CDR1 MNHEY, CDR2 SMNVEV (reference sequence). CDR3 length: 13 amino acids. Trimming cost V 7 bases and J 3 bases, with 12 bases left between them. In DNA, the CDR3 is TGTGCCAGCACGGAGGGCAGCTACTATGGCTACACCTTC. Amino acid sequence: CASTEGSYYGYTF.

V is TRBV27 and J is TRBJ2-7, with a tentative D call TRBD1 (6 bases). The germline V gene has CDR1 MNHEY and CDR2 SMNVEV (reference sequence). The CDR3 has 16 amino acids. The V end lost 5 bases, the J end lost 3 bases, and 20 bases lay between the germline ends. The CDR3 DNA sequence: TGTGCCAGCAGTCGGGAACCAGGGGACAAGATCTACGAGCAGTACTTC. Its translation: CASSREPGDKIYEQYF.

The chain uses TRBV27 and TRBJ2-1; D is possibly TRBD2 (6 bases). V lost 2 bases to trimming and J lost 0 bases, with 8 bases between them. This CDR3 has 15 amino acids. Germline V gives CDR1 MNHEY, CDR2 SMNVEV (reference sequence). In DNA form, the CDR3 reads TGTGCCAGCAGTTTAGGGGGGAGCTCCTACAATGAGCAGTTCTTC. Its translation is CASSLGGSSYNEQFF.

The chain carries TRBV7-9 and TRBJ1-2; D remains unclear. In germline, CDR1 is SEHNR, CDR2 FQNEAQ (reference sequence). The CDR3 extends over 15 amino acids. V lost 4 bases and J 8 bases, leaving 20 bases between the germline ends. The chain's CDR3 is CASSSPREDIMGYTF. CDR3 nucleotide sequence: TGTGCCAGCAGCTCCCCCCGGGAGGATATTATGGGCTACACCTTC.

This sequence joins TRBV6-5 and TRBJ2-6; 9 bases are shared with TRBD1. After removal of 4 bases from V and 16 bases from J, the junction contained 11 bases not matched to a gene. This CDR3 has 14 amino acids. Germline assignment: CDR1 MNHEY and CDR2 SVGAGI. The chain's CDR3 is CASSFRDRDLSLTF. The CDR3 region has the DNA TGTGCCAGCAGTTTCCGGGACAGGGACCTCTCTCTGACTTTC.

The J gene is TRBJ1-2, the V gene TRBV4-3; D is undetermined. The CDR3 sequence is 17 residues long. V lost 1 base to trimming and J lost 0 bases, with 15 bases between them. CDR1 and CDR2 (germline): LGHNA, YSLEER. This chain's CDR3 is CASSQGPLMSANYGYTF. The DNA of the CDR3 is TGCGCCAGCAGCCAAGGGCCACTAATGAGTGCTAACTATGGCTACACCTTC.

J is TRBJ1-4 and V is TRBV7-9, with D maybe TRBD1 (6 bases). V lost 2 bases and J lost 0, with 16 bases in between. The length of the CDR3 is 18 residues. The germline CDR1 and CDR2 sequences are SEHNR and FQNEAQ (reference sequence). DNA of the CDR3: TGTGCCAGCAGCTTAACCCAGGGAGGGGGAGCAACTAATGAAAAACTGTTTTTT. This codes for CASSLTQGGGATNEKLFF.

The chain combines TRBV29-1 with TRBJ1-5, with D possibly matching TRBD1 (5 bases). The germline V and J ends were trimmed by 4 bases and 4 bases, with 11 bases remaining between them. This CDR3 has 13 residues. CDR1 is SQVTM and CDR2 is ANQGSEA in the germline V gene. CDR3 region: CSVVLGGNQPQHF. Written as DNA, the CDR3 is TGCAGCGTTGTTCTCGGGGGAAATCAGCCCCAGCATTTT.

This clone was picked up a small number of times. The genes are TRBV5-1 and TRBJ2-5; D ambiguous. CDR1 SGHRS and CDR2 YFSETQ come from the germline V gene. V was trimmed by 4 bases and J by 1 base, leaving 11 bases between them. The CDR3 runs 14 residues. CDR3 nucleotides: TGCGCCAGCAGCACCGGTGGGCCCCAAGAGACCCAGTACTTC. It encodes CASSTGGPQETQYF.

On this clone: Germline and junction disagree at one end, which may indicate a read error. This chain connects TRBV7-9 to TRBJ2-7; 9 bases match TRBD1. Germline CDR1 reads SEHNR; CDR2 reads FQNEAQ (reference sequence). CDR3 length equals 14 residues. CDR3 DNA sequence: TGTTCCAGCAGCTTAGTTCGACAGGGGGACGAGCAGTACTTC. Protein product: CSSSLVRQGDEQYF.

The chain employs TRBV7-9 and TRBJ2-7; 9 nucleotides line up with TRBD1. The germline V gene has CDR1 SEHNR and CDR2 FQNEAQ (reference sequence). J was trimmed by 0 bases and V by 4 bases; bases with no gene match: 7. This CDR3 region has 16 residues. The CDR3 protein is CASSSSGTGPSYEQYF. The CDR3 bases are TGTGCCAGCAGCTCATCCGGGACAGGGCCCTCCTACGAGCAGTACTTC.

This clone was counted once. This chain links TRBV7-9 with TRBJ2-7, with a tentative D call TRBD1 (5 bases). The CDR3 length is 14 residues. Germline V CDR1 and CDR2: SEHNR, FQNEAQ (reference sequence). V was trimmed by 2 bases and J by 7 bases, leaving 15 bases between them. In nucleotides, the CDR3 is TGTGCCAGCAGCTTAACGGTTGGGGCCGGGGAGCAGTACTTC. Amino acid sequence: CASSLTVGAGEQYF.

The chain combines TRBV5-4 with TRBJ2-7; tentatively, D is TRBD2 (6 bases). CDR3 length: 18 residues. V gave up 3 bases and J gave up 4 bases, with 26 bases separating them. Germline CDR1 and CDR2: SGHNT and YYREEE (reference sequence). The CDR3 DNA follows: TGTGCCAGCAGCTACTACCGGGACTCGGCCGGGGCCCCTTACGAGCAGTACTTC. Encoded protein: CASSYYRDSAGAPYEQYF.

This clone has more than one count but fewer than ten. The chain carries TRBV30 and TRBJ1-1; a weak D match, TRBD1 (5 bases). Germline V gene data show CDR1 as GTSNPN and CDR2 as SVGIG (reference sequence). The V and J ends lost 2 bases and 7 bases respectively, with 11 bases between them. This CDR3 region has 12 residues. The CDR3 loop reads CAWSLKGYEAFF. The CDR3 DNA is TGTGCCTGGAGTCTCAAGGGGTATGAAGCTTTCTTT.

V gene TRBV2 combines with J gene TRBJ1-6; TRBD1 agrees at 7 bases. Germline loops: CDR1 SNHLY, CDR2 FYNNEI. J was trimmed by 7 bases and V by 4 bases; bases with no gene match: 4. The CDR3 is 14 residues long. CDR3 sequence (DNA): TGTGCCAGCAGTGGGGACAGTTCCAATTCACCCCTCCACTTT. Protein sequence: CASSGDSSNSPLHF.

This clone was counted only a few times. The chain recombines TRBV27 with TRBJ1-6; TRBD1 matches at 7 bases. The CDR3 has 15 residues. V lost 8 bases to trimming and J lost 9 bases; unmatched junction nucleotides: 13. CDR1 MNHEY and CDR2 SMNVEV come from the germline V gene (reference sequence). Written as DNA, the CDR3 is TGTGCCAGCCCTTCAGGGGGACTTAAGAGTTCACCCCTCCACTTT. It is translated as CASPSGGLKSSPLHF.

The rearrangement joins TRBV7-2 to TRBJ2-3; TRBD2 matches at 8 bases. The V gene end was trimmed by 5 bases and the J gene end by 1 base; junction bases not matched to a gene: 8. This CDR3 comprises 16 residues. In germline, CDR1 is SGHTA, CDR2 FQGNSA. The CDR3 reads CASSLGRGGGTDTQYF. The CDR3 region has the DNA TGTGCCAGCAGCCTCGGGAGGGGAGGAGGCACAGATACGCAGTATTTT.

This chain uses TRBV28 with TRBJ2-5; D unresolved. The DNA end lines up better with TRBJ2-7; the J call may be wrong. Germline V gene lookup returns CDR1 MDHEN and CDR2 SYDVKM. CDR3 length equals 12 residues. The CDR3: CASRDSPYEQYF. The CDR3 bases are TGTGCCAGCAGAGACTCCCCTTACGAGCAGTACTTC.

The CDR3 loop reads CASSGSGSGNTIYF. CDR3 in DNA: TGCGCCAGCAGCGGAAGCGGCTCTGGAAACACCATATATTTT. The V call is TRBV5-1, the J call TRBJ1-3; D unresolved. V dropped 4 bases and J dropped 0 bases, with 8 bases sitting between them. The CDR3 has 14 amino acids. Looked up from germline, CDR1 is SGHRS and CDR2 is YFSETQ.

The chain uses TRBV28 and TRBJ2-4, with D perhaps TRBD2 (5 bases). V was shortened by 9 bases and J by 1 base, with 16 bases between the two germline ends. The CDR3 runs to 15 residues. CDR1 and CDR2 (germline): MDHEN, SYDVKM. CDR3 residues: CARPPGERAKNIQYF. For the CDR3, the DNA is TGTGCCAGGCCGCCCGGGGAGAGGGCCAAAAACATTCAGTACTTC.

In this sample, this clone turned up once. V gene TRBV5-8 combines with J gene TRBJ2-1; TRBD2 matches 10 bases. V shed 8 bases, J shed 6 bases, and the junction held 11 bases outside the gene matches. The CDR3 has 15 amino acids. Germline CDR1 is SGHTS and CDR2 is YDEGEE. The CDR3 is CASGLGTSALNEQFF. In DNA form, the CDR3 reads TGTGCCAGTGGGTTGGGGACTAGCGCGCTCAATGAGCAGTTCTTC. Variable domain in full (rest from reference TRBV5-8 and TRBJ2-1): EAGVTQSPTHLIKTRGQQATLRCSPISGHTSVYWYQQALGLGLQFLLWYDEGEERNRGNFPPRFSGRQFPNYSSELNVNALELEDSALYLCASGLGTSALNEQFFGPGTRLTVL.

This sequence joins TRBV4-1 and TRBJ1-2; TRBD1 agrees at 8 bases. The CDR3 has 17 residues. After removal of 4 bases from V and 5 bases from J, the junction contained 15 bases not matched to a gene. The germline V gene encodes CDR1 MGHRA and CDR2 YSYEKL. CDR3 amino acids: CASSRAPQGALVYGYTF. DNA of the CDR3: TGCGCCAGCAGCCGAGCCCCTCAGGGGGCGCTTGTATATGGCTACACCTTC.

This sequence joins TRBV5-6 and TRBJ2-7; 11 nucleotides match TRBD1. CDR3 length: 14 amino acids. J lost 3 bases, V lost 3 bases, and 2 bases had no gene match. Germline loops: CDR1 SGHDT, CDR2 YYEEEE. The CDR3 sequence is CASSWDRGDYEQYF. DNA of the CDR3: TGTGCCAGCAGCTGGGACAGGGGGGACTACGAGCAGTACTTC. Drawing the rest from reference TRBV5-6 and TRBJ2-7, the complete variable domain is DAGVTQSPTHLIKTRGQQVTLRCSPKSGHDTVSWYQQALGQGPQFIFQYYEEEERQRGNFPDRFSGHQFPNYSSELNVNALLLGDSALYLCASSWDRGDYEQYFGPGTRLTVT.

The V and J genes are TRBV10-3 and TRBJ1-1, with D perhaps TRBD1 (6 bases). V was pared by 3 bases and J by 5 bases, with 13 bases between. The CDR3 is made up of 14 amino acids. Germline values: CDR1 ENHRY, CDR2 SYGVKD. CDR3: CAISDRGGETEAFF. CDR3 nucleotide sequence: TGTGCCATCAGTGACAGGGGAGGGGAAACTGAAGCTTTCTTT.